This is a list of T cell receptor beta chains from one sample in a study of T cell changes during pregnancy in multiple sclerosis. Profiled with immunoSEQ multiplex PCR; TCRdb holds only in-frame clones, not every one. The sample has fewer than 60,000 clones, over 80% seen once. Material: CD4+ T cells from peripheral blood mononuclear cells, obtained after pregnancy. All receptors come from a female donor with multiple sclerosis, enrolled in a pregnancy study. CDR3s include the opening cysteine and the closing phenylalanine or tryptophan. The order of the fields is D gene, clone size, J gene, V gene, CDR3 DNA, CDR3 protein. D genes are given only for firm matches. Size tells how often a clone was seen (once, few, many) or the class of an expanded clone, and some rows leave it out.

d_gene: .
abundance: .
j_gene: TRBJ2-7
v_gene: TRBV4-2
CDR3nt: TGTGCCAGCAGCCCAAGATTAGGGACTGGCCAAGTCTACGAGCAGTACTTC
CDR3aa: CASSPRLGTGQVYEQYF

d_gene: .
abundance: .
j_gene: TRBJ1-2
v_gene: TRBV6-4
CDR3nt: TGTGCCAGCAGTCCAACCTCAGGGTTTAGGAAAGATGGCTACACCTTC
CDR3aa: CASSPTSGFRKDGYTF

d_gene: TRBD1
abundance: .
j_gene: TRBJ1-4
v_gene: TRBV5-4
CDR3nt: TGTGCCAGCAGCGCCAGGGGGAATGAAAAACTGTTTTTT
CDR3aa: CASSARGNEKLFF

d_gene: TRBD1
abundance: few
j_gene: TRBJ1-2
v_gene: TRBV7-9
CDR3nt: TGTGCCAGCAGCCAGGGACAGGGTAATGACTATGGCTACACCTTC
CDR3aa: CASSQGQGNDYGYTF

d_gene: .
abundance: .
j_gene: TRBJ2-6
v_gene: TRBV10-3
CDR3nt: TGTGCCATCAGTGACAGCGGAAGCTCTGGGGCCAACGTCCTGACTTTC
CDR3aa: CAISDSGSSGANVLTF

d_gene: .
abundance: .
j_gene: TRBJ1-3
v_gene: TRBV25-1
CDR3nt: TGTGCCAGCAGTGGTCCGGGGATCTCTGGAAACACCATATATTTT
CDR3aa: CASSGPGISGNTIYF

d_gene: .
abundance: .
j_gene: TRBJ2-2
v_gene: TRBV11-2
CDR3nt: TGTGCCAGCCGCCGTTCAGGACATTTAACCGGGGAGCTGTTTTTT
CDR3aa: CASRRSGHLTGELFF

d_gene: TRBD1
abundance: .
j_gene: TRBJ1-2
v_gene: TRBV4-3
CDR3nt: TGCGCCAGCAGCCAAACAGGGGGATATGGCTACACCTTC
CDR3aa: CASSQTGGYGYTF

d_gene: .
abundance: .
j_gene: TRBJ1-1
v_gene: TRBV2
CDR3nt: TGTGCCCGAGGAGGCCGGAAGAGCACTGAAGCTTTCTTT
CDR3aa: CARGGRKSTEAFF

d_gene: .
abundance: .
j_gene: TRBJ1-5
v_gene: TRBV15
CDR3nt: TGTGCCACCAGCAGGGATCCTCGGGGCAATCAGCCCCAGCATTTT
CDR3aa: CATSRDPRGNQPQHF

d_gene: TRBD2
abundance: .
j_gene: TRBJ2-3
v_gene: TRBV7-6
CDR3nt: TGTGCCAGCAGCTTATCGATAGCGGGGGGCGCAGATACGCAGTATTTT
CDR3aa: CASSLSIAGGADTQYF

d_gene: .
abundance: few
j_gene: TRBJ1-1
v_gene: TRBV5-4
CDR3nt: TGTGCCAGCAGCATACGAGATTTGATTAGGAGTGAGGGCACTGAAGCTTTCTTT
CDR3aa: CASSIRDLIRSEGTEAFF

d_gene: .
abundance: once
j_gene: TRBJ1-2
v_gene: TRBV29-1
CDR3nt: TGCAGCGTAAGTGCAGGGATGGCTAACTATGGCTACACCTTC
CDR3aa: CSVSAGMANYGYTF

d_gene: .
abundance: .
j_gene: TRBJ1-2
v_gene: TRBV7-8
CDR3nt: TGTGCCAGCAGCTTATTTAATCGAGAGGGCTACACCTTC
CDR3aa: CASSLFNREGYTF

d_gene: TRBD2
abundance: .
j_gene: TRBJ2-1
v_gene: TRBV9
CDR3nt: TGTGCCAGCAGCGTCCTTGGCGGGGGGGCCGGTGAGCAGTTCTTC
CDR3aa: CASSVLGGGAGEQFF

d_gene: TRBD1
abundance: .
j_gene: TRBJ1-2
v_gene: TRBV19
CDR3nt: TGTGCCAGTAGTATAGTGCGGGACAGGGTCGGCTACACCTTC
CDR3aa: CASSIVRDRVGYTF

d_gene: .
abundance: .
j_gene: TRBJ1-1
v_gene: TRBV19
CDR3nt: TGTGCCAGTTCATTAAGGGGCCCGAACACTGAAGCTTTCTTT
CDR3aa: CASSLRGPNTEAFF

d_gene: TRBD1
abundance: .
j_gene: TRBJ1-2
v_gene: TRBV19
CDR3nt: TGTGCCAGTAGCTCCGCGACAGGGAGTGGCTACACCTTC
CDR3aa: CASSSATGSGYTF

d_gene: .
abundance: .
j_gene: TRBJ2-7
v_gene: TRBV27
CDR3nt: TGTGCCAGCAGTTTCCGGGACATCCCTTCCTACGAGCAGTACTTC
CDR3aa: CASSFRDIPSYEQYF

d_gene: TRBD1
abundance: .
j_gene: TRBJ2-2
v_gene: TRBV7-2
CDR3nt: TGTGCCAGCAGCTCCAGACAGGGGGGCTATACCGGGGAGCTGTTTTTT
CDR3aa: CASSSRQGGYTGELFF

d_gene: .
abundance: .
j_gene: TRBJ2-2
v_gene: TRBV14
CDR3nt: TGTGCCAGCAGCCAACGGAGGGGCGGGGAGCTGTTTTTT
CDR3aa: CASSQRRGGELFF

d_gene: .
abundance: .
j_gene: TRBJ2-7
v_gene: TRBV29-1
CDR3nt: TGCAGCGTTGAAGGACAGGCCTACGAGCAGTACTTC
CDR3aa: CSVEGQAYEQYF